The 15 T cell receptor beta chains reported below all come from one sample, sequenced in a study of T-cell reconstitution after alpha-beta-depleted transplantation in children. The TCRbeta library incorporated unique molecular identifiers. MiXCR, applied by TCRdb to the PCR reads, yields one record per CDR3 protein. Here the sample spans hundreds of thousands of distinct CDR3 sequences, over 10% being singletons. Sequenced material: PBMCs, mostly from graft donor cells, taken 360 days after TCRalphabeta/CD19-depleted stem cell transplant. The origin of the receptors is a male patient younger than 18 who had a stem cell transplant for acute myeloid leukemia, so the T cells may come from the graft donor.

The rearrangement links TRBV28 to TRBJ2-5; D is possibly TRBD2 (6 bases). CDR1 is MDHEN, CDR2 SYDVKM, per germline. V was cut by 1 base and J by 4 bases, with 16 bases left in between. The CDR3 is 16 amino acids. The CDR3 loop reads CASSLFQGGTGETQYF. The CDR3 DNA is TGTGCCAGCAGTTTATTCCAGGGCGGGACGGGAGAGACCCAGTACTTC.

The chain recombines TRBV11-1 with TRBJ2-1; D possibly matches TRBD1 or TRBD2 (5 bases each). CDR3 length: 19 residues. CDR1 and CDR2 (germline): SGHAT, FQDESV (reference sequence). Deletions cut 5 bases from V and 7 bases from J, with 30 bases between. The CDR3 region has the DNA TGTGCCAGCAGCACTAGGGGTGTGGGCGGAGCAGGGCCGAGGAATGAGCAGTTCTTC. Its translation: CASSTRGVGGAGPRNEQFF.

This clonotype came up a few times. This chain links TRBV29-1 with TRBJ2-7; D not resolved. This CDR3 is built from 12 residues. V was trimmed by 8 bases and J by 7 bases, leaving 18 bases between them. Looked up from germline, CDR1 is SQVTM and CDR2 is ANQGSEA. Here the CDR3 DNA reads TGCAGCCAACCAGGCACTTGCCTTGAGCAGTACTTC. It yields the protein CSQPGTCLEQYF.

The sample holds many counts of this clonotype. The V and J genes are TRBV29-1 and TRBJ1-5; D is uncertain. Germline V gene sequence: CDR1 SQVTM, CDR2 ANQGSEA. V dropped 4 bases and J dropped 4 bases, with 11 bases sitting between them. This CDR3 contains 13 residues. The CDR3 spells CSVGETTNQPQHF. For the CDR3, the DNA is TGCAGCGTTGGTGAGACGACTAATCAGCCCCAGCATTTT.

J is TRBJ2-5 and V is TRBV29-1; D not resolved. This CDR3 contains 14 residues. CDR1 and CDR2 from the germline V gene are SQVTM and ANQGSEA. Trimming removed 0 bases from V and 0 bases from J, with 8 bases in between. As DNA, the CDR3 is TGCAGCGTTGAAGAAAGAGCTTACCAAGAGACCCAGTACTTC. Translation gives CSVEERAYQETQYF.

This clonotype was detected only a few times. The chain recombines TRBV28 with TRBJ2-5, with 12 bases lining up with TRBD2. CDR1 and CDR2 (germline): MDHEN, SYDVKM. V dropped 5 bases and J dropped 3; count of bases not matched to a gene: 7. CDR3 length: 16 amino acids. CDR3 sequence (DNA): TGTGCCAGCAGTCCCTGGACTAGCGGGAAGGAAGAGACCCAGTACTTC. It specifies CASSPWTSGKEETQYF. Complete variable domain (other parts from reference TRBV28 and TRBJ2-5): DVKVTQSSRYLVKRTGEKVFLECVQDMDHENMFWYRQDPGLGLRLIYFSYDVKMKEKGDIPEGYSVSREKKERFSLILESASTNQTSMYLCASSPWTSGKEETQYFGPGTRLLVL.

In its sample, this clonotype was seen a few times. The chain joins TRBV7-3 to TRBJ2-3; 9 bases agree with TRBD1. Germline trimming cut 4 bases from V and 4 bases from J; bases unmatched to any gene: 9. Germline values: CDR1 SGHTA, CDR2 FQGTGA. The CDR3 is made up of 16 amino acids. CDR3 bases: TGTGCCAGCAGCTCTCCGGGACAGGGTTTACCAGATACGCAGTATTTT. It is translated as CASSSPGQGLPDTQYF.

CDR3 loop: CASSSLIYEQYF. As DNA, the CDR3 is TGTGCCAGCAGCTCCCTCATATACGAGCAGTACTTC. The chain recombines TRBV11-2 with TRBJ2-7, with D unresolved. Trimming removed 4 bases from V and 4 bases from J, with 8 bases in between. Germline CDR1 SGHAT, CDR2 FQNNGV. The CDR3 extends over 12 amino acids.

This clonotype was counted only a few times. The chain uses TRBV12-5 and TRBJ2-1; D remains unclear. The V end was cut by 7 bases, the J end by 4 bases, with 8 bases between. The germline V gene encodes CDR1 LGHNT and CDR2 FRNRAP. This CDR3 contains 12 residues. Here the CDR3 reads CASVDSYNEQFF. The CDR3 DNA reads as TGTGCTAGTGTTGACTCGTACAATGAGCAGTTCTTC.

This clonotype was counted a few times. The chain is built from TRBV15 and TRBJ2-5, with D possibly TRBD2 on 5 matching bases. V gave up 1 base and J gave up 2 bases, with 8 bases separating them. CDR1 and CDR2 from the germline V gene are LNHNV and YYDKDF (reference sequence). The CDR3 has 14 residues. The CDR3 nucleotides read TGTGCCACCAGCAGAGTACTAGTGCAAGAGACCCAGTACTTC. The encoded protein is CATSRVLVQETQYF.

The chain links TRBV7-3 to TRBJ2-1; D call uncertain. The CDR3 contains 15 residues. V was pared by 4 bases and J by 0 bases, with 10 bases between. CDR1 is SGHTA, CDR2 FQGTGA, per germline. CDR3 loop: CASSSVLGSYNEQFF. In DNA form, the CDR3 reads TGTGCCAGCAGCTCCGTCCTGGGCTCCTACAATGAGCAGTTCTTC. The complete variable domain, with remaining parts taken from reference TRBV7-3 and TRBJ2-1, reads GAGVSQTPSNKVTEKGKYVELRCDPISGHTALYWYRQSLGQGPEFLIYFQGTGAADDSGLPNDRFFAVRPEGSVSTLKIQRTERGDSAVYLCASSSVLGSYNEQFFGPGTRLTVL.

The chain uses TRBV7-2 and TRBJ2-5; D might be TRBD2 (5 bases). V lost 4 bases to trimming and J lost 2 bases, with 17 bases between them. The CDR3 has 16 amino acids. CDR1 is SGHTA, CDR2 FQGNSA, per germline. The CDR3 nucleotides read TGTGCCAGCAGCTCCAGAATGCGGACGGGACAAGAGACCCAGTACTTC. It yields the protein CASSSRMRTGQETQYF.

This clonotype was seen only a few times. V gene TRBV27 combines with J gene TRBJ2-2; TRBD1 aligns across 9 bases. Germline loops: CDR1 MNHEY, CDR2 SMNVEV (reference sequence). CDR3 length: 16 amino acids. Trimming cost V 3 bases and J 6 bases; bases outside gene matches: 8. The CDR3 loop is CASSFGATGGPGELFF. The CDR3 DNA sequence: TGTGCCAGCAGTTTTGGGGCGACAGGGGGTCCCGGGGAGCTGTTTTTT.

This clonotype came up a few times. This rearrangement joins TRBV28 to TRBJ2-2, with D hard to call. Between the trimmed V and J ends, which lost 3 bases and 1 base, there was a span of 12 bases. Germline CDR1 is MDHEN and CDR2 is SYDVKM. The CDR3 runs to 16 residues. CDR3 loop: CASSLAGRVNTGELFF. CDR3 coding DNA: TGTGCCAGCAGTTTGGCAGGACGTGTGAACACCGGGGAGCTGTTTTTT.

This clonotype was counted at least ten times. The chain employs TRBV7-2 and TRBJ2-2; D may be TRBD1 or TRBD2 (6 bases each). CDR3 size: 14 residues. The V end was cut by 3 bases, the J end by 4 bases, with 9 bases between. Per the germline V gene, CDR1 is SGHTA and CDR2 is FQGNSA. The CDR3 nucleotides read TGTGCCAGCAGCTTGGGGGGCAGCACCGGGGAGCTGTTTTTT. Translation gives CASSLGGSTGELFF.